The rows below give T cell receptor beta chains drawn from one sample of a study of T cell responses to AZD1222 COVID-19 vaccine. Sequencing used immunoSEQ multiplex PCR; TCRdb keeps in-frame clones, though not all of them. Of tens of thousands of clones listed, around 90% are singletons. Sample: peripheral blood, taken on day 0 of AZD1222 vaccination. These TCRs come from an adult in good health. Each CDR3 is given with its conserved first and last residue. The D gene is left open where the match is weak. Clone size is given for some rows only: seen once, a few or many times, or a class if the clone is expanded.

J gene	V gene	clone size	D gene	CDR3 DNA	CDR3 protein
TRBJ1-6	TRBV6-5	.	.	TGTGCCAGCAGAGGGACGGAGCGGGGTATTTCACCCCTCCACTTT	CASRGTERGISPLHF
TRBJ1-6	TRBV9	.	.	TGTGCCAGCAGCGCCCTTGTAGGACGCAATTCACCCCTCCACTTT	CASSALVGRNSPLHF
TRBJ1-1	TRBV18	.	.	TGTGCCAGCTCACCGGAAGGGGTCGGCACTGAAGCTTTCTTT	CASSPEGVGTEAFF
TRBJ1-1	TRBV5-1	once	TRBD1	TGCGCCAGCAGCCTGACAGGGGACGTCGCTGAAGCTTTCTTT	CASSLTGDVAEAFF
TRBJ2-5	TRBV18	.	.	TGTGCCAGCTCCGACCAAGAGACCCAGTACTTC	CASSDQETQYF
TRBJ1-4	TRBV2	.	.	TGTGCCAGCAGCGTCCTGGGGGCGCGGGAAAAACTGTTTTTT	CASSVLGAREKLFF
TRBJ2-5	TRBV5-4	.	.	TGTGCCAGCAGCTTGCAGGGAGAGACCCAGTACTTC	CASSLQGETQYF
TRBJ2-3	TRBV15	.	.	TGTGCCACCAGCAGAGCCCGGCGGAGCGGGACAGATACGCAGTATTTT	CATSRARRSGTDTQYF
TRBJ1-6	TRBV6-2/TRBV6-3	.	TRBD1	TGTGCCAGCAGTCCGGGACAGCCCTATAATTCACCCCTCCACTTT	CASSPGQPYNSPLHF
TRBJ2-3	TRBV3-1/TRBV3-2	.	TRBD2	TGTGCCAGCAGCCAAGGGTGGGGGGGATTTACAGATACGCAGTATTTT	CASSQGWGGFTDTQYF
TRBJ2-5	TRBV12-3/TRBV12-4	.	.	TGTGCCAGCAGTTTAGGGGAGACCCAGTACTTC	CASSLGETQYF
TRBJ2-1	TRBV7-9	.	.	TGTGCCAACTCAGACAACGCGGGGCTCAATGAGCAGTTCTTC	CANSDNAGLNEQFF
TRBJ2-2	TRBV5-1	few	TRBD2	TGCGCCAGCAGCTTAGGCCTAGCGGGGGCCGATGGGGAGCTGTTTTTT	CASSLGLAGADGELFF
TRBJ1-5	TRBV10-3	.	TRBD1	TGTGCCAGCCGACAGGGTGATCAGCCCCAGCATTTT	CASRQGDQPQHF
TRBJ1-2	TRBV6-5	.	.	TGTGCCAGCACCCTCTCGGGGAGGGGCTACACCTTC	CASTLSGRGYTF
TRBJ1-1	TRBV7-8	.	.	TGTGCCAGCAGCCCTAATATCGGGGCACGGGACACTGAAGCTTTCTTT	CASSPNIGARDTEAFF
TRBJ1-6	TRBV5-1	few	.	TGCGCCAGCAGCTTGGGCGGGAATAGACATAATTCACCCCTCCACTTT	CASSLGGNRHNSPLHF
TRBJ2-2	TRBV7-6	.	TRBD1	TGTGCCAGCAGTCAGACAGGGGACGCCGGGGAGCTGTTTTTT	CASSQTGDAGELFF
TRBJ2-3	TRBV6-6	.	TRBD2	TGTGCCAGCAGACTAACTAGCGGGGGTGGGACAGATACGCAGTATTTT	CASRLTSGGGTDTQYF
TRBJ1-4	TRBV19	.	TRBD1	TGTGCCAGCAGTATACCGGCAGGGGGTCCTAATGAAAAACTGTTTTTT	CASSIPAGGPNEKLFF
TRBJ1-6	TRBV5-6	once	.	TGTGCCAGCAGCTCATGGGGGAATTCACCCCTCCACTTT	CASSSWGNSPLHF
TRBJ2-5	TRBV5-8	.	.	TGTGCCAGCAGCTTGACGGAGCAAGAGACCCAGTACTTC	CASSLTEQETQYF
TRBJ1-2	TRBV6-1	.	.	TGTGCCAGCAGTGAAGCGCTTCTTTGGGCTTCAGGGGTCTATGGCTACACCTTC	CASSEALLWASGVYGYTF
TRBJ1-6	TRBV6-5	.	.	TGTGCCAGCAGCGAGGGGGATTCACCCCTCCACTTT	CASSEGDSPLHF
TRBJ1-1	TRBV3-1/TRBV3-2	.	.	TGTGCCAGCAGCTACACGGCAGGGAGGAACACTGAAGCTTTCTTT	CASSYTAGRNTEAFF
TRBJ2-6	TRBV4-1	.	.	TGCGCCAGCAGCCAACCTAGGTCGACTGGGGCCAACGTCCTGACTTTC	CASSQPRSTGANVLTF
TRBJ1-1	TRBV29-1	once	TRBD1	TGCAGCGCGGGACAGGGGTACACTGAAGCTTTCTTT	CSAGQGYTEAFF
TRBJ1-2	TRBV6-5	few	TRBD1	TGTGCCAGCAGTAGAGACAGGGGGCACTATGGCTACACCTTC	CASSRDRGHYGYTF
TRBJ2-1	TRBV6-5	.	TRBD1	TGTGCCAGCAGCCCAGGACAGGGAAACTACAATGAGCAGTTCTTC	CASSPGQGNYNEQFF
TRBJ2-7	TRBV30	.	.	TGTGCCTGGAGTGTACTGGGCCCTATGGAGCAGTACTTC	CAWSVLGPMEQYF
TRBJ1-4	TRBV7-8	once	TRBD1	TGTGCCAGCAGCTCCCGGGACAGGGATGAAAAACTGTTTTTT	CASSSRDRDEKLFF
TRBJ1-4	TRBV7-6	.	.	TGTGCCAGCAGCTTAGAGCGATGGGGTGGAGAAAAACTGTTTTTT	CASSLERWGGEKLFF
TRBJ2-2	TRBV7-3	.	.	TGTGCCAGCAGCTCCGGGCCTTCGAGCACCGGGGAGCTGTTTTTT	CASSSGPSSTGELFF
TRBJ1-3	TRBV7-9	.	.	TGTGCCAGCAGCTCGGACCGTGGAAACACCATATATTTT	CASSSDRGNTIYF
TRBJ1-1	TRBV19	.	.	TGTGCCAGTAGTATTGGGCAGGCCACTGAAGCTTTCTTT	CASSIGQATEAFF
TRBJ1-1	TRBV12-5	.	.	TGTGCTAGTGGTTTGGCCACAGCCACTGAAGCTTTCTTT	CASGLATATEAFF
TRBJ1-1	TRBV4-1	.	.	TGCGCCAGCAGCCAAGTAGGGCCGGAGAACACTGAAGCTTTCTTT	CASSQVGPENTEAFF
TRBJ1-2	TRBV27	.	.	TGTGCCAGCAGCTTTCAACAGGCTCCCTCTATGGGCTACACCTTC	CASSFQQAPSMGYTF
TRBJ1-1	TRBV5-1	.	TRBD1	TGCGCCAGCAGCACTCAAGGACAGGGAGGGACTGAAGCTTTCTTT	CASSTQGQGGTEAFF
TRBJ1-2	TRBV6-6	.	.	TGTGCCAGCATCGAGCGAGGGGTTGGTTATGGCTACACCTTC	CASIERGVGYGYTF
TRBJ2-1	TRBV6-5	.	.	TGTGCCAGCAGGATTGCGGGCTACAATGAGCAGTTCTTC	CASRIAGYNEQFF
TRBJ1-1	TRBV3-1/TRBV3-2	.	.	TGTGCCAGCAGCCAAGTTTACCAGAACACTGAAGCTTTCTTT	CASSQVYQNTEAFF
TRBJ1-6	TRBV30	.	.	TGTGCCTGGAGTGTTGCGAGAACCTCACCCCTCCACTTT	CAWSVARTSPLHF
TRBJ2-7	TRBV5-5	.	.	TGTGCCAGCAGCCAGCGTTCCTACGAGCAGTACTTC	CASSQRSYEQYF
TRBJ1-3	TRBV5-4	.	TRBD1	TGTGCCAGCAGCCCGGGACAGAACTCTGGAAACACCATATATTTT	CASSPGQNSGNTIYF
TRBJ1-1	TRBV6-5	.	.	TGTGCCAGCAGTTACTATGACGAACGTGGAGCTTTCTTT	CASSYYDERGAFF
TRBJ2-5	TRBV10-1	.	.	TGCGCCAGCAGTGATCAGGTAGCAAAGACCCAGTACTTC	CASSDQVAKTQYF
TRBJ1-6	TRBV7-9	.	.	TGTGCCAGCTCAACCGTTGGGACGGATTCACCCCTCCACTTT	CASSTVGTDSPLHF
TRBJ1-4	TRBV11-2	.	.	TGTGCCAGCAGCTTAGGGACAGCATTAAATGAAAAACTGTTTTTT	CASSLGTALNEKLFF
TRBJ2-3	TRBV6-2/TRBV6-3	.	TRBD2	TGTGCCAGCAGTTTGCGGGGGAGTCTAACAGATACGCAGTATTTT	CASSLRGSLTDTQYF
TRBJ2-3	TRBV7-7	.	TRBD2	TGTGCCAGCAGCCCGGGACTAGGGAGCACAGATACGCAGTATTTT	CASSPGLGSTDTQYF
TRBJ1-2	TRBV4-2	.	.	TGTGCCAGCAGCCGAGAGGGGAACTATGGCTACACCTTC	CASSREGNYGYTF
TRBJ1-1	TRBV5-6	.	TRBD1	TGTGCCAGCAGCTTGGGGACAGGGGGCTGGTTCACTGAAGCTTTCTTT	CASSLGTGGWFTEAFF
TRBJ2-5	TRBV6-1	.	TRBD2	TGTGCCAGCAGTGAGGGGAGGGCTAGCGGGGGGGCGGAGGAGACCCAGTACTTC	CASSEGRASGGAEETQYF
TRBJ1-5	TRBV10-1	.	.	TGCGCCAGCAGTGAACGCGCGGATCAGCCCCAGCATTTT	CASSERADQPQHF
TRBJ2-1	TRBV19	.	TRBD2	TGTGCCAGTAATCGCGGCGGGGGGCCTTACAATGAGCAGTTCTTC	CASNRGGGPYNEQFF
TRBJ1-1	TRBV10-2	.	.	TGCGCCAGCAGTGAGCTAGAGGGCCTAAGGACTGAAGCTTTCTTT	CASSELEGLRTEAFF
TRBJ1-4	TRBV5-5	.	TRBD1	TGTGCCAGCAGCTCCGGGACAGGGGGCGAAAAACTGTTTTTT	CASSSGTGGEKLFF
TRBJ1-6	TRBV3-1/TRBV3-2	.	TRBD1	TGTGCCAGCAACCAAGGGACAGGGGGAAATTCACCCCTCCACTTT	CASNQGTGGNSPLHF
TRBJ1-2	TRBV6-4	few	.	TGTGCCAGCAGAGGGACCGGTGGCTACACCTTC	CASRGTGGYTF